These T cell receptor beta chains were read from a single sample in a study of shared clonotypes between healthy human individuals. Assay: immunoSEQ multiplex PCR; the TCRdb copy retains only in-frame clones and omits some. This table holds roughly 2.4 million clones, nearly 97% found once. Sequencing was performed on naive CD4+ T cells sorted from blood. The source is a young man in good health. Each CDR3 is given with its conserved first and last residue. D genes are given only for firm matches. Size is stated for part of the rows, as once, few or many counts, or as a class when the clone is expanded.

abundance	d_gene	v_gene	j_gene	CDR3nt	CDR3aa
-	-	TRBV2	TRBJ1-4	TGTGCCAGCACCGTGGGTGGGAAACTGTTTTTT	CASTVGGKLFF
-	TRBD1	TRBV2	TRBJ2-7	TGTGCCAGCCAACGACAGGGGGGGGCATACGAGCAGTACTTC	CASQRQGGAYEQYF
-	-	TRBV7-7	TRBJ2-7	TGTGCTAGCAGCTTAGAGGGGAGGTCGACGGTCGAGCAGTACTTC	CASSLEGRSTVEQYF
-	-	TRBV4-1	TRBJ1-2	TGCGCCAGCAGCCAAACGGGGACGCAAGTAAACTATGGCTACACCTTC	CASSQTGTQVNYGYTF
-	-	TRBV15	TRBJ1-3	TGTGCCACCAGCAGAGAAGCAGTCTCTGGAAACACCATATATTTT	CATSREAVSGNTIYF
-	-	TRBV10-3	TRBJ2-7	TGTGCCATCAGCCCAACAGGGCTCAGCGAGCAGTACTTC	CAISPTGLSEQYF
-	-	TRBV7-8	TRBJ2-7	TGTGCCAGCAGCTTAGGCGGGACAGTGATCTACGAGCAGTACTTC	CASSLGGTVIYEQYF
-	TRBD1	TRBV6-5	TRBJ1-2	TGTGCCAGCAGCGAGAACAGGGGGGACTATGGCTACACCTTC	CASSENRGDYGYTF
-	-	TRBV27	TRBJ2-7	TGTGCCAGCAGTGGGCAGATTAGCTCCTACGAGCAGTACTTC	CASSGQISSYEQYF
-	-	TRBV5-4	TRBJ2-1	TGTGCCAGCAGCCGGGGGACGGGGAGCTCCTACAATGAGCAGTTCTTC	CASSRGTGSSYNEQFF
-	-	TRBV30	TRBJ1-5	TGTGCCTGGAGTCCCGTAGGGTGGGGAACCCAGCATTTT	CAWSPVGWGTQHF
-	-	TRBV5-4	TRBJ1-1	TGTGCCAGCAGCTTGGCAGGGAGAACTGAAGCTTTCTTT	CASSLAGRTEAFF
-	-	TRBV4-1	TRBJ2-1	TGCGCCAGCAGCCAAGGGACCGTAGAGAATGAGCAGTTCTTC	CASSQGTVENEQFF
-	-	TRBV6-5	TRBJ2-6	TGTGCCAGCAGGACGAACAGGGCTGGGGCCAACGTCCTGACTTTC	CASRTNRAGANVLTF
-	TRBD1	TRBV27	TRBJ1-5	TGTGCCAGCAGTTCGACAGGGGGACAGCCCCAGCATTTT	CASSSTGGQPQHF
-	-	TRBV19	TRBJ2-1	TGTGCCAGTAGTATGACCCGTTATAACAACAATGAGCAGTTCTTC	CASSMTRYNNNEQFF
-	TRBD1	TRBV7-7	TRBJ2-5	TGTGCTAGCAGCCAGGACAGGGGGGAGACCCAGTACTTC	CASSQDRGETQYF
-	-	TRBV6-1	TRBJ1-6	TGTGCCAGCAAGAGGGGCACGTCCTATAATTCACCCCTCCACTTT	CASKRGTSYNSPLHF
once	-	TRBV2	TRBJ2-7	TGTGCCAGCAGTGAAATTAACAAAAGCTCCTACGAGCAGTACTTC	CASSEINKSSYEQYF
-	-	TRBV5-6	TRBJ2-1	TGTGCCAGCAGCCCGGACTACTACAATGAGCAGTTCTTC	CASSPDYYNEQFF
-	-	TRBV28	TRBJ1-5	TGTGCCAGCAGCCAAGGGGGGCTCGGCAATCAGCCCCAGCATTTT	CASSQGGLGNQPQHF
-	-	TRBV12-1	TRBJ2-2	TGTGCCAGCAGCTTTCCCCTCGGTAACCCGAGACGAGACACCGGGGAGCTGTTTTTT	CASSFPLGNPRRDTGELFF
-	TRBD2	TRBV18	TRBJ2-7	TGTGCCAGCTCACCACCCTCTAGCGGGATAGGCGAGCAGTACTTC	CASSPPSSGIGEQYF
-	-	TRBV7-8	TRBJ1-2	TGTGCCAGCAGCTTAGCTCCCGTAATGGGTATAACTAACTATGGCTACACCTTC	CASSLAPVMGITNYGYTF
-	-	TRBV7-9	TRBJ2-7	TGTGCCAGCAGCCCACCGTTGGCACACTACGAGCAGTACTTC	CASSPPLAHYEQYF
-	-	TRBV14	TRBJ2-7	TGTGCCAGCAGCCAAGACCGGCCCTTAGACAGTTTAGTCACCGAGCAGTACTTC	CASSQDRPLDSLVTEQYF
-	TRBD1	TRBV30	TRBJ1-6	TGTGCCTGGAGAGGGGGCCAGCTAAGCTCCTATAATTCACCCCTCCACTTT	CAWRGGQLSSYNSPLHF
once	-	TRBV5-6	TRBJ2-7	TGTGCCAGCAGCCAGACATTCTCCTACGAGCAGTACTTC	CASSQTFSYEQYF
-	-	TRBV14	TRBJ1-6	TGTGCCAGCAGCCCGGCTGGACAGAGCTCCTATAATTCACCCCTCCACTTT	CASSPAGQSSYNSPLHF
-	TRBD2	TRBV19	TRBJ2-3	TGTGCAAGTAAGCGGGGGGCCGAGGAGACGCAGTATTTT	CASKRGAEETQYF
few	TRBD1	TRBV2	TRBJ1-5	TGTGCCAGCACGGGACAGGGAGGGAATCAGCCCCAGCATTTT	CASTGQGGNQPQHF
-	TRBD1	TRBV10-3	TRBJ2-3	TGTGCCATCAGTGGCCCAGGGGGAACAGATACGCAGTATTTT	CAISGPGGTDTQYF
-	-	TRBV6-5	TRBJ1-2	TGTGCCAGCAGTTACTCCGGCAGGGAGTATGGCTACACCTTC	CASSYSGREYGYTF
-	-	TRBV5-1	TRBJ1-2	TGCGCCAGCAGCTTGGTTGTCTCCAACTATGGCTACACCTTC	CASSLVVSNYGYTF
-	TRBD1	TRBV7-9	TRBJ1-2	TGTGCCAGCAGCCCCGGGACAGGCCTCTATGGCTACACCTTC	CASSPGTGLYGYTF
-	-	TRBV13	TRBJ1-4	TGTGCCAGCAGCTTAGGGGAAAAGAGGGAAAAACTGTTTTTT	CASSLGEKREKLFF
-	-	TRBV5-6	TRBJ2-7	TGTGCCAGCAGCTTGAGGCAAGACTTACAGGGTCACGAGCAGTACTTC	CASSLRQDLQGHEQYF